This T cell receptor beta chain was identified during a study of T cells in Graves' hyperthyroidism and ophthalmopathy. In this sample, this clonotype turned up a few times. Its target is unknown. Study findings and constraints: Separation of ophthalmopathy from stable hyperthyroidism was achieved by a 13 V-J model.

Amplification of TCR beta CDR3 regions used RNA as the template. Using the HTBI primer set, a first-round RT-PCR was run on the TCR CDR3. TCRdb redid the calling of the multiplex PCR reads with MiXCR, one entry per CDR3 protein. The sample has over 650,000 distinct CDR3 sequences, 40% to 55% seen once. The source material was peripheral blood or thyroid tissue (not recorded which). The sequence was collected from an adult man with Graves' disease, either hyperthyroidism or ophthalmopathy (not recorded which).

In DNA form, the CDR3 reads TGCAGTGCTACAGGGATGAGCAATCAGCCCCAGCATTTT. It yields the protein CSATGMSNQPQHF. The rearrangement links TRBV20-1 to TRBJ1-5, with D maybe TRBD1 (5 bases). V shed 4 bases and J shed 1 base, with 8 bases lying between them. This CDR3 has 13 amino acids. The germline V gene encodes CDR1 DFQATT and CDR2 SNEGSKA (reference sequence).